The 30 T cell receptor beta chains below all came from one sample that was sequenced in a study of shared clonotypes between healthy human individuals. Some clones are missing from TCRdb's copy, which holds only in-frame ones; the method was immunoSEQ multiplex PCR. The sample lists nearly 750,000 clones, over 60% occurring once. The material sequenced was memory CD4+ T cells sorted from blood. Subset defined: CD45RA-negative fraction. The receptors shown here come from a woman aged 30 to 39 in good health.

This rearrangement joins TRBV27 to TRBJ2-6; D not resolved. This CDR3 has 15 amino acids. Germline CDR1 and CDR2: MNHEY and SMNVEV (reference sequence). The V and J ends lost 6 bases and 0 bases respectively, with 9 bases between them. This chain's CDR3 is CASSVVGSGANVLTF. The CDR3 DNA reads as TGTGCCAGCAGCGTCGTCGGCTCTGGGGCCAACGTCCTGACTTTC. The whole variable domain, remainder taken from reference TRBV27 and TRBJ2-6, is EAQVTQNPRYLITVTGKKLTVTCSQNMNHEYMSWYRQDPGLGLRQIYYSMNVEVTDKGDVPEGYKVSRKEKRNFPLILESPSPNQTSLYFCASSVVGSGANVLTFGAGSRLTVL.

This clone was observed once. The CDR3 bases are TGTGCCAGCAAAAAGCCCCAGCATTTT. Amino acids: CASKKPQHF. The chain joins TRBV28 to TRBJ1-5; D is unresolved. V shed 7 bases and J shed 8 bases, with 3 bases lying between them. The germline CDR1 and CDR2 sequences are MDHEN and SYDVKM. The CDR3 covers 9 residues.

CDR3 sequence reads: CASSLGRTTGELFF. In DNA form, the CDR3 reads TGTGCCAGCAGCTTAGGTCGAACCACCGGGGAGCTGTTTTTT. The rearrangement links TRBV7-6 to TRBJ2-2, with unresolved D. Trimming took 1 base from V and 4 from J, leaving 7 bases between them. Germline-derived CDR1 and CDR2 are SGHVS and FNYEAQ. This CDR3 is built from 14 residues.

The chain is built from TRBV2 and TRBJ2-1; 9 nucleotides line up with TRBD2. Germline CDR1 is SNHLY and CDR2 is FYNNEI. The trim removed 6 bases at V and 7 bases at J, leaving 10 bases unmatched. The CDR3 is made up of 15 amino acids. Written as DNA, the CDR3 is TGTGCCAGCAGGGGAAGCAGCGGGAGGCCGAATGAGCAGTTCTTC. This sequence encodes CASRGSSGRPNEQFF.

This chain uses TRBV6-1 with TRBJ2-1; 8 bases are shared with TRBD2. CDR1 and CDR2 from the germline V gene are MNHNS and SASEGT. J lost 8 bases, V lost 4 bases, and 7 bases had no gene match. This CDR3 region has 14 residues. CDR3 nucleotides: TGTGCCAGCAGTGCCCGAGGACTAGCAGATGAGCAGTTCTTC. This translates into CASSARGLADEQFF.

The J gene is TRBJ2-1, the V gene TRBV14; 9 bases are a match to TRBD2. Germline CDR1 is SGHDN and CDR2 is FVKESK. V lost 4 bases, J lost 8 bases, and 6 bases stayed unmatched. The CDR3 is 14 amino acids. The CDR3 DNA is TGTGCCAGCAGCCCGCGAGCGGGAGGCGATGAGCAGTTCTTC. Its translation is CASSPRAGGDEQFF.

The chain links TRBV28 to TRBJ2-2; D may be TRBD2 (5 bases). Germline loops: CDR1 MDHEN, CDR2 SYDVKM. V lost 6 bases, J lost 4 bases, and 21 bases lay in between. CDR3 size: 17 residues. The CDR3 DNA sequence: TGTGCCAGCAGCCCCCCCGGGGTCCGGGATGGCACCGGGGAGCTGTTTTTT. As protein: CASSPPGVRDGTGELFF.

This chain joins TRBV18 and TRBJ2-7; the match to TRBD2 covers 7 bases. Germline CDR1 KGHSH, CDR2 LQKENI. The CDR3 is made up of 16 amino acids. Germline trimming cut 8 bases from V and 0 bases from J; bases unmatched to any gene: 13. The CDR3 loop is CASTQGAGVSSYEQYF. The DNA for the CDR3 is TGTGCCAGCACCCAAGGTGCGGGGGTTAGCTCCTACGAGCAGTACTTC.

The chain uses TRBV7-8 and TRBJ1-5; 7 bases align to TRBD1. This CDR3 region has 15 residues. The J segment lost 1 base and the V segment lost 2 bases, leaving 2 bases of the junction unmatched. Germline loops: CDR1 SGHVS, CDR2 FQNEAQ. The CDR3 protein is CASSLTDRSNQPQHF. The CDR3 DNA is TGTGCCAGCAGCTTAACGGACAGGAGCAATCAGCCCCAGCATTTT.

The CDR3 loop is CASSLSGSGNTGELFF. The CDR3, as DNA: TGCGCCAGCAGCTTAAGCGGGAGTGGTAACACCGGGGAGCTGTTTTTT. The chain joins TRBV5-1 to TRBJ2-2; 8 bases align to TRBD2. The junction had 5 bases not matched to a gene; V was cut back by 2 bases and J by 2 bases. CDR3 length: 16 residues. Per the germline V gene, CDR1 is SGHRS and CDR2 is YFSETQ.

The V and J genes are TRBV19 and TRBJ2-2, with D hard to call. The CDR3 covers 16 residues. Germline V CDR1 and CDR2: LNHDA, SQIVND (reference sequence). The V and J ends lost 7 bases and 4 bases respectively, with 19 bases between them. CDR3 in DNA: TGTGCCAGTACCCCCGGTCTAGATCGGTCCACCGGGGAGCTGTTTTTT. The encoded protein is CASTPGLDRSTGELFF.

CDR3 DNA sequence: TGCAGTGCTAGTCCCGTAGAGGGCTACACCTTC. This encodes CSASPVEGYTF. The gene calls are TRBV20-1 and TRBJ1-2; no clear D gene. This CDR3 comprises 11 residues. Germline V gives CDR1 DFQATT, CDR2 SNEGSKA (reference sequence). V lost 3 bases and J lost 8, with 10 bases in between.

J is TRBJ2-6 and V is TRBV2; D gene ambiguous. Trimming removed 4 bases from V and 0 bases from J, with 7 bases in between. The CDR3 runs to 15 residues. Germline CDR1 is SNHLY and CDR2 is FYNNEI. The CDR3: CASSVPGSGANVLTF. The CDR3 nucleotides read TGTGCCAGCAGTGTACCCGGCTCTGGGGCCAACGTCCTGACTTTC.

The chain combines TRBV6-6 with TRBJ1-1, with D maybe TRBD1 (6 bases). Looked up from germline, CDR1 is MNHNY and CDR2 is SVGAGI (reference sequence). CDR3 size: 14 residues. Deletions cut 7 bases from V and 0 bases from J, with 12 bases between. The CDR3 is CASNPQGMNTEAFF. CDR3 DNA: TGTGCCAGCAACCCACAGGGCATGAACACTGAAGCTTTCTTT.

The chain employs TRBV6-6 and TRBJ2-5; D is unresolved. The CDR3 loop spans 12 amino acids. Germline-derived CDR1 and CDR2 are MNHNY and SVGAGI (reference sequence). Trimming took off 0 bases at V and 5 bases at J, with 4 bases between the two ends. The DNA of the CDR3 is TGTGCCAGCAGTTACTCCTCGGAGACCCAGTACTTC. Its translation: CASSYSSETQYF.

Turning to this clone: The sample has other DNA sequences that encode this CDR3 too. The chain joins TRBV7-9 to TRBJ2-5; 10 bases map to TRBD1. The germline V gene encodes CDR1 SEHNR and CDR2 FQNEAQ (reference sequence). The trim removed 5 bases at V and 5 bases at J, leaving 5 bases unmatched. CDR3 length: 14 residues. The CDR3 reads CASSRDRGQETQYF. DNA for the CDR3: TGTGCCAGCAGCCGGGACAGGGGCCAGGAGACCCAGTACTTC.

The V and J genes are TRBV27 and TRBJ2-7; 9 bases agree with TRBD2. The junction had 7 bases not matched to a gene; V was cut back by 3 bases and J by 1 base. The CDR3 covers 16 residues. Germline values: CDR1 MNHEY, CDR2 SMNVEV (reference sequence). CDR3 sequence reads: CASSFLGLAGSYEQYF. As DNA, the CDR3 is TGTGCCAGCAGTTTCTTGGGGCTAGCGGGGTCCTACGAGCAGTACTTC.

This clone was picked up many times. At the DNA level, this CDR3 is encoded by other sequences in the same sample as well. J is TRBJ2-7 and V is TRBV13; D is undetermined. Germline CDR1 is PRHDT and CDR2 is FYEKMQ (reference sequence). The length of the CDR3 is 12 residues. V lost 3 bases to trimming and J lost 1 base, with 4 bases between them. The CDR3, as DNA: TGTGCCAGCAGCTTTAGGTCCTACGAGCAGTACTTC. Protein: CASSFRSYEQYF.

The V call is TRBV5-1, the J call TRBJ1-4; D call uncertain. Germline assignment: CDR1 SGHRS and CDR2 YFSETQ. This CDR3 contains 14 residues. Trimming pared 0 bases from V and 6 bases from J, leaving 9 bases between. CDR3 region: CASSLARADEKLFF. CDR3 nucleotide sequence: TGCGCCAGCAGCTTGGCCCGGGCGGATGAAAAACTGTTTTTT. Full variable domain (outside the CDR3, taken from reference TRBV5-1 and TRBJ1-4): KAGVTQTPRYLIKTRGQQVTLSCSPISGHRSVSWYQQTPGQGLQFLFEYFSETQRNKGNFPGRFSGRQFSNSRSEMNVSTLELGDSALYLCASSLARADEKLFFGSGTQLSVL.

This clone was seen a few times. This sequence joins TRBV14 and TRBJ2-7; no clear D. CDR3 size: 14 residues. The V end was cut by 2 bases, the J end by 9 bases, with 17 bases between. In germline, CDR1 is SGHDN, CDR2 FVKESK. The CDR3 here is CASSQQYNAPRQYF. The CDR3 nucleotides read TGTGCCAGCAGCCAACAATACAATGCCCCTCGGCAGTACTTC. Supplemented by reference TRBV14 and TRBJ2-7, the full variable domain reads EAGVTQFPSHSVIEKGQTVTLRCDPISGHDNLYWYRRVMGKEIKFLLHFVKESKQDESGMPNNRFLAERTGGTYSTLKVQPAELEDSGVYFCASSQQYNAPRQYFGPGTRLTVT.

A few counts support this clone. The V call is TRBV5-1, the J call TRBJ1-3; possible D gene TRBD1, 5 bases. The germline CDR1 and CDR2 sequences are SGHRS and YFSETQ. The V end was cut by 6 bases, the J end by 3 bases, with 13 bases between. The CDR3 has 14 amino acids. The CDR3 DNA is TGCGCCAGCAATCTGGGGGTCGATGGAAACACCATATATTTT. Amino acid sequence: CASNLGVDGNTIYF.

V is TRBV20-1 and J is TRBJ2-1; D unresolved. The CDR3 has 11 amino acids. In germline, CDR1 is DFQATT, CDR2 SNEGSKA (reference sequence). CDR3 DNA sequence: TGCCCCCCCGCCGAAAACAATGAGCAGTTCTTC. As protein: CPPAENNEQFF.

The chain employs TRBV5-6 and TRBJ2-5, with 7 nucleotides matching TRBD1. Germline V CDR1 and CDR2: SGHDT, YYEEEE. The J segment lost 4 bases and the V segment lost 0 bases, leaving 3 bases of the junction unmatched. The CDR3 is 14 amino acids. The CDR3 reads CASSLGRQGETQYF. In nucleotides, the CDR3 is TGTGCCAGCAGCTTGGGACGACAGGGAGAGACCCAGTACTTC.

The chain has TRBV28 and TRBJ1-2; D is undetermined. The V gene lost 4 bases and the J gene lost 7 bases, with 16 bases spanning the gap. The CDR3 loop spans 14 amino acids. Germline loops: CDR1 MDHEN, CDR2 SYDVKM. CDR3 coding DNA: TGTGCCAGCAGTTCTTTGGGAGGAGGTGGTGGCTACACCTTC. Translating gives CASSSLGGGGGYTF.

This sequence joins TRBV5-6 and TRBJ1-2; 10 bases are shared with TRBD1. V trimming: 0 bases; J trimming: 4 bases; junction bases outside the gene matches: 9. CDR3 size: 17 residues. From germline, CDR1 is SGHDT and CDR2 YYEEEE. CDR3 loop: CASSLGQGAKDGYGYTF. The CDR3 DNA is TGTGCCAGCAGCTTGGGACAGGGGGCGAAGGATGGCTATGGCTACACCTTC.

This clone has more than one count but fewer than ten. V and J are TRBV2 and TRBJ1-2, with TRBD1 as a possible D gene (5 bases). The germline V gene encodes CDR1 SNHLY and CDR2 FYNNEI. This CDR3 is 17 amino acids long. The V and J ends lost 2 bases and 0 bases respectively, with 16 bases between them. The CDR3, as DNA: TGTGCCAGCAGTGAACCGACAGATTACCCGTCTAACTATGGCTACACCTTC. It codes for CASSEPTDYPSNYGYTF.

The chain carries TRBV28 and TRBJ1-3, with 9 bases matching TRBD1. J lost 7 bases, V lost 5 bases, and 6 bases had no gene match. Germline V gene lookup returns CDR1 MDHEN and CDR2 SYDVKM. The CDR3 length is 14 residues. DNA for the CDR3: TGTGCCAGCAGTCGGGACAGGGTGGTGAACACCATATATTTT. Translating it yields CASSRDRVVNTIYF.

The CDR3 spells CASSAHFGYNEQFF. The CDR3 DNA sequence: TGTGCCAGCAGCGCCCACTTCGGATACAATGAGCAGTTCTTC. The rearrangement links TRBV2 to TRBJ2-1, with D unclear. Germline loops: CDR1 SNHLY, CDR2 FYNNEI. This CDR3 spans 14 amino acids. V lost 6 bases to trimming and J lost 4 bases, with 13 bases between them.

This chain links TRBV11-3 with TRBJ2-1, with no clear D. The CDR3 is made up of 13 amino acids. The germline gives CDR1 SGHNT, CDR2 YENEEA. V lost 2 bases to trimming and J lost 6 bases, with 8 bases between them. The CDR3 DNA sequence: TGTGCCAGCAGCTTAACCTTCGGCAATGAGCAGTTCTTC. It translates to CASSLTFGNEQFF.

About this clone: The same CDR3 is also encoded by other DNA sequences in this sample. The chain couples TRBV2 to TRBJ1-5, with unresolved D. The CDR3 is 14 amino acids. The germline V gene encodes CDR1 SNHLY and CDR2 FYNNEI. V was shortened by 3 bases and J by 0 bases, with 6 bases between the two germline ends. The CDR3 nucleotides read TGTGCCAGCAGTGAGACGTATAGCAATCAGCCCCAGCATTTT. Translation gives CASSETYSNQPQHF. The full variable domain, its missing parts supplied by reference TRBV2 and TRBJ1-5, is EPEVTQTPSHQVTQMGQEVILRCVPISNHLYFYWYRQILGQKVEFLVSFYNNEISEKSEIFDDQFSVERPDGSNFTLKIRSTKLEDSAMYFCASSETYSNQPQHFGDGTRLSIL.